The 29 T cell receptor beta chains below all came from one sample that was sequenced in a study of neoadjuvant anti-PD-1 for oral cavity cancer. Time point in this sample: after neoadjuvant nivolumab, at surgical resection. The method was immunoSEQ multiplex PCR; TCRdb's version includes in-frame clones alone and lacks a portion of them. The sample consists of around 65,000 clones, about 86% of them appearing once. The sequenced sample was PBMCs, obtained after nivolumab (anti-PD-1) treatment. Source of these receptors: a person aged 35-79 years with oral cavity squamous cell carcinoma.

The rearrangement joins TRBV19 to TRBJ2-2, with D maybe TRBD2 (5 bases). Germline assignment: CDR1 LNHDA and CDR2 SQIVND (reference sequence). V was shortened by 4 bases and J by 6 bases, with 21 bases between the two germline ends. The CDR3 loop spans 17 amino acids. The CDR3 sequence: CASSKQVTGNSAGELFF. For the CDR3, the DNA is TGTGCCAGTAGTAAGCAGGTGACCGGGAACAGCGCCGGGGAGCTGTTTTTT.

The rearrangement joins TRBV6-1 to TRBJ2-7; the D is unclear. Germline-derived CDR1 and CDR2 are MNHNS and SASEGT. This CDR3 comprises 10 residues. The V end lost 4 bases, the J end lost 4 bases, and 2 bases lay between the germline ends. The CDR3 nucleotides read TGTGCCAGCAGTGTGTACGAGCAGTACTTC. Amino acids: CASSVYEQYF.

The chain has TRBV27 and TRBJ2-1; D tentatively fits TRBD1 or TRBD2 (6 bases each). V was clipped by 2 bases and J by 7 bases, with 9 bases between them. Germline V lookup: CDR1 MNHEY, CDR2 SMNVEV (reference sequence). The CDR3 runs 13 residues. The CDR3 bases are TGTGCCAGCAGTTTAAGGGGGGCGAATGAGCAGTTCTTC. It translates to CASSLRGANEQFF.

The chain combines TRBV4-2 with TRBJ2-3, with D perhaps given as TRBD1 or TRBD2 (5 bases each). CDR3 length: 14 residues. From germline, CDR1 is LGHNA and CDR2 YNFKEQ. V was shortened by 4 bases and J by 3 bases, with 11 bases between the two germline ends. CDR3 residues: CASSPGTQTDTQYF. The DNA for the CDR3 is TGTGCCAGCAGCCCTGGGACCCAGACAGATACGCAGTATTTT.

The chain uses TRBV28 and TRBJ1-5; 12 nucleotides align to TRBD1. Trimming removed 5 bases from V and 5 bases from J; junction bases left unmatched: 7. The CDR3 has 16 residues. Germline-derived CDR1 and CDR2 are MDHEN and SYDVKM. CDR3 sequence (DNA): TGTGCCAGCAGTAAACCGGGACAGGGGGCTGATCAGCCCCAGCATTTT. This encodes CASSKPGQGADQPQHF.

The V call is TRBV19, the J call TRBJ1-5; 7 nucleotides line up with TRBD1. Germline V gene sequence: CDR1 LNHDA, CDR2 SQIVND (reference sequence). Unmatched junction bases numbered 13, after V lost 7 bases and J lost 7 bases. This CDR3 has 15 amino acids. The CDR3 bases are TGTGCCAGTACCCGGACAGGCGTAGGGGGGCAGCCCCAGCATTTT. Its protein is CASTRTGVGGQPQHF.

The chain uses TRBV30 and TRBJ2-2; perhaps TRBD2 as D (7 bases). This CDR3 is 12 amino acids long. CDR1 is GTSNPN and CDR2 is SVGIG in the germline V gene (reference sequence). CDR3 sequence (DNA): TGTGCGCGGGGAGGGGGCACCGGGGAGCTGTTTTTT. Protein product: CARGGGTGELFF.

The chain carries TRBV7-8 and TRBJ2-7; D ambiguous. CDR1 and CDR2 from the germline V gene are SGHVS and FQNEAQ. Trimming pared 2 bases from V and 2 bases from J, leaving 10 bases between. The CDR3 is 14 residues long. This CDR3 reads CASSLSSSAYEQYF. The CDR3 DNA is TGTGCCAGCAGCTTATCATCGAGCGCCTACGAGCAGTACTTC.

In its sample, this clone was seen a few times. The V and J genes are TRBV7-9 and TRBJ2-1, with a tentative D call TRBD1 (8 bases). Looked up from germline, CDR1 is SEHNR and CDR2 is FQNEAQ (reference sequence). Trimming shortened V by 5 bases and J by 5 bases, and 22 bases separated the two germline ends. The CDR3 contains 17 residues. This CDR3 reads CASSTNDRGGLNNEQFF. DNA of the CDR3: TGTGCCAGCAGCACCAACGACAGGGGAGGGCTAAACAATGAGCAGTTCTTC. Based on the CDR3 plus reference TRBV7-9 and TRBJ2-1, the full variable domain is DTGVSQNPRHKITKRGQNVTFRCDPISEHNRLYWYRQTLGQGPEFLTYFQNEAQLEKSRLLSDRFSAERPKGSFSTLEIQRTEQGDSAMYLCASSTNDRGGLNNEQFFGPGTRLTVL.

This sequence joins TRBV27 and TRBJ1-5; D possibly corresponds to TRBD1 (5 bases). Trimming stripped 5 bases from V and 7 bases from J, with 18 bases between. Germline V gene lookup returns CDR1 MNHEY and CDR2 SMNVEV (reference sequence). The CDR3 runs to 15 residues. The CDR3 protein is CASSAILGGHQPQHF. In nucleotides, the CDR3 is TGTGCCAGCAGTGCTATTCTCGGGGGTCACCAGCCCCAGCATTTT.

The chain is built from TRBV6-6 and TRBJ2-2; D is unclear. The CDR3 has 10 amino acids. Trimming pared 9 bases from V and 8 bases from J, leaving 7 bases between. Germline loops: CDR1 MNHNY, CDR2 SVGAGI (reference sequence). The CDR3 loop is CASKMGELFF. The CDR3, as DNA: TGTGCCAGTAAGATGGGGGAGCTGTTTTTT.

The chain carries TRBV2 and TRBJ2-7, with unresolved D. The V and J ends lost 8 bases and 2 bases respectively, with 7 bases between them. This CDR3 comprises 11 residues. CDR1 and CDR2 (germline): SNHLY, FYNNEI. This chain's CDR3 is CASGQTYEQYF. The DNA for the CDR3 is TGTGCCAGCGGGCAGACCTACGAGCAGTACTTC.

About this clone itself: This specimen includes other DNA sequences encoding the same CDR3. The V and J genes are TRBV27 and TRBJ1-4; D uncertain. Germline V gives CDR1 MNHEY, CDR2 SMNVEV (reference sequence). This CDR3 contains 13 residues. V was cut by 3 bases and J by 5 bases, with 7 bases left in between. The CDR3 is CASSLERNEKLFF. Here the CDR3 DNA reads TGTGCCAGCAGTTTGGAGAGAAATGAAAAACTGTTTTTT. Full variable domain (remainder filled in from reference TRBV27 and TRBJ1-4): EAQVTQNPRYLITVTGKKLTVTCSQNMNHEYMSWYRQDPGLGLRQIYYSMNVEVTDKGDVPEGYKVSRKEKRNFPLILESPSPNQTSLYFCASSLERNEKLFFGSGTQLSVL.

The chain carries TRBV6-6 and TRBJ1-6, with D unresolved. V lost 4 bases and J lost 10, with 14 bases in between. CDR1 is MNHNY, CDR2 SVGAGI, per germline (reference sequence). The length of the CDR3 is 14 residues. The CDR3 here is CASSSGPYNSPLHF. CDR3 in DNA: TGTGCCAGCAGTTCCGGCCCATACAACTCACCCCTCCACTTT.

CDR3 loop: CASSTRRGDEQFF. CDR3 coding DNA: TGTGCCAGCAGCACCCGACGGGGGGATGAGCAGTTCTTC. The chain recombines TRBV11-3 with TRBJ2-1; 7 positions agree with TRBD2. Germline V gene data show CDR1 as SGHNT and CDR2 as YENEEA. The CDR3 runs 13 residues. V gave up 5 bases and J gave up 8 bases; unmatched junction bases: 6. The whole variable domain, filled in from reference TRBV11-3 and TRBJ2-1, reads EAGVVQSPRYKIIEKKQPVAFWCNPISGHNTLYWYLQNLGQGPELLIRYENEEAVDDSQLPKDRFSAERLKGVDSTLKIQPAELGDSAVYLCASSTRRGDEQFFGPGTRLTVL.

This clone appeared a single time. In DNA form, the CDR3 reads TGTGCCAGCAGCCCGGACCCAATCAATCAGCCCCAGCATTTT. It yields the protein CASSPDPINQPQHF. The rearrangement links TRBV5-4 to TRBJ1-5; D gene unclear. Germline V gene lookup returns CDR1 SGHNT and CDR2 YYREEE (reference sequence). V lost 4 bases and J lost 3, with 11 bases in between. This CDR3 comprises 14 residues.

In this sample, this clone turned up once. The rearrangement joins TRBV5-1 to TRBJ1-4; maybe TRBD1 (5 bases). CDR1 is SGHRS and CDR2 is YFSETQ in the germline V gene. The CDR3 runs 14 residues. V lost 4 bases and J lost 5, with 12 bases in between. This chain's CDR3 is CASSPTGGNEKLFF. The CDR3 nucleotides read TGCGCCAGCAGCCCCACCGGGGGGAATGAAAAACTGTTTTTT.

V and J are TRBV5-8 and TRBJ1-1; 7 positions agree with TRBD1. This CDR3 comprises 15 residues. Germline assignment: CDR1 SGHTS and CDR2 YDEGEE. V was clipped by 0 bases and J by 5 bases; unmatched bases: 7. CDR3 bases: TGTGCCAGCAGCTTGGTCAAGGCAGGGGGAACTGAAGCTTTCTTT. Protein: CASSLVKAGGTEAFF.

The chain uses TRBV7-9 and TRBJ2-1, with TRBD1 identical over 10 bases. CDR3 length: 16 amino acids. From germline, CDR1 is SEHNR and CDR2 FQNEAQ (reference sequence). V dropped 1 base and J dropped 7; count of bases not matched to a gene: 7. The CDR3 DNA reads TGTGCCAGCAGCTTAGTAGGGACAGGGGAGGATAATGAGCAGTTCTTC. Its protein product is CASSLVGTGEDNEQFF.

V gene TRBV14 combines with J gene TRBJ2-7; D might be TRBD1 (6 bases). The CDR3 spans 15 residues. Trimming left V 0 bases short and J 7 bases short, with 16 bases between. Per the germline V gene, CDR1 is SGHDN and CDR2 is FVKESK. The CDR3 is CASSQDRDTPWEQYF. CDR3 coding DNA: TGTGCCAGCAGCCAAGACCGGGACACCCCATGGGAGCAGTACTTC.

Here the CDR3 reads CASSRGQDGNTIYF. The CDR3 DNA is TGTGCCAGCAGCCGGGGACAAGATGGAAACACCATATATTTT. This chain uses TRBV14 with TRBJ1-3; tentatively, D is TRBD1 (6 bases). This CDR3 region has 14 residues. The V end was cut by 4 bases, the J end by 3 bases, with 10 bases between. CDR1 is SGHDN and CDR2 is FVKESK in the germline V gene. Full variable domain (remainder filled in from reference TRBV14 and TRBJ1-3): EAGVTQFPSHSVIEKGQTVTLRCDPISGHDNLYWYRRVMGKEIKFLLHFVKESKQDESGMPNNRFLAERTGGTYSTLKVQPAELEDSGVYFCASSRGQDGNTIYFGEGSWLTVV.

This sequence joins TRBV27 and TRBJ1-2; 9 bases match TRBD1. CDR1 is MNHEY and CDR2 is SMNVEV in the germline V gene (reference sequence). The junction had 0 bases not matched to a gene; V was cut back by 8 bases and J by 5 bases. There are 11 residues in the CDR3. CDR3 nucleotide sequence: TGTGCCAGCGGACAGGGGTATGGCTACACCTTC. Translation gives CASGQGYGYTF.

The CDR3 nucleotides are TGTGCCAGTATGCCCGGGTTGTTGCTCCGAGGGGAAGCTTTCTTT. Translated, it gives CASMPGLLLRGEAFF. The J gene is TRBJ1-1, the V gene TRBV19; D uncertain. Germline loops: CDR1 LNHDA, CDR2 SQIVND (reference sequence). The CDR3 extends over 15 amino acids. Trimming left V 7 bases short and J 8 bases short, with 23 bases between.

This chain uses TRBV20-1 with TRBJ2-7; D uncertain. V shed 3 bases and J shed 3 bases, with 6 bases lying between them. Per the germline V gene, CDR1 is DFQATT and CDR2 is SNEGSKA (reference sequence). This CDR3 has 11 amino acids. The DNA of the CDR3 is TGCAGTGCTAGTTCGGACTACGAGCAGTACTTC. It translates to CSASSDYEQYF.

V gene TRBV5-1 combines with J gene TRBJ2-1; 9 bases align to TRBD1. The germline CDR1 and CDR2 sequences are SGHRS and YFSETQ. The CDR3 contains 15 residues. The V gene end was trimmed by 3 bases and the J gene end by 2 bases; junction bases not matched to a gene: 3. DNA for the CDR3: TGCGCCAGCAGCTGGACAGGGGATACCTACAATGAGCAGTTCTTC. Its translation: CASSWTGDTYNEQFF.

In this sample, this clone turned up once. The chain employs TRBV19 and TRBJ1-2; D is ambiguous. V was cut by 1 base and J by 8 bases, with 17 bases left in between. This CDR3 spans 15 amino acids. CDR1 and CDR2 (germline): LNHDA, SQIVND (reference sequence). CDR3: CASSIAPGILRGYTF. CDR3 coding DNA: TGTGCCAGTAGTATAGCTCCGGGAATCCTAAGGGGCTACACCTTC.

The chain joins TRBV2 to TRBJ1-4, with D unresolved. The V gene's germline CDR1 is SNHLY and CDR2 FYNNEI. Deletions cut 8 bases from V and 5 bases from J, with 21 bases between. The CDR3 is 16 amino acids. Here the CDR3 reads CASVVYTWGLNEKLFF. The CDR3 region has the DNA TGTGCCAGCGTAGTGTACACATGGGGTTTAAATGAAAAACTGTTTTTT.

The V call is TRBV6-6, the J call TRBJ1-5; D is uncertain. The CDR3 has 13 amino acids. Trimming shortened V by 7 bases and J by 0 bases, and 7 bases separated the two germline ends. CDR1 MNHNY and CDR2 SVGAGI come from the germline V gene (reference sequence). The CDR3 loop is CASTSYSNQPQHF. As DNA, the CDR3 is TGTGCCAGCACCTCGTATAGCAATCAGCCCCAGCATTTT.

The V and J genes are TRBV7-6 and TRBJ1-1, with 11 bases matching TRBD1. CDR3 length: 15 residues. Losses at the gene ends were 1 base for V and 4 bases for J; bases not matched to a gene: 2. Germline values: CDR1 SGHVS, CDR2 FNYEAQ. Written as DNA, the CDR3 is TGTGCCAGCAGCTTAGGGACAGGGGGCGTCACTGAAGCTTTCTTT. This translates into CASSLGTGGVTEAFF.